This T cell receptor beta chain was sequenced during a study of vaccination and CD4 T cells after COVID-19. In the study overall: Every participant was given two doses of BNT162b2 or mRNA-1273 vaccine.

Details on this clonotype: Its antigen remains unknown.

Cultured CD4+ T cell DNA underwent sequencing with the Oncomine TCR Beta short-read assay. TCRdb redid the calling of the PCR reads with MiXCR, one entry per CDR3 protein. Here the sample spans 25,000 to 30,000 distinct CDR3 sequences, 40% to 55% being singletons. Study outcomes and limitations: Post-vaccination reactive clonotypes (median around 40) did not differ significantly from post-infection (21).

The ends lost 4 bases at V and 0 bases at J; junction bases unmatched: 9. The CDR3 has 17 amino acids. Germline assignment: CDR1 MNHNS and CDR2 SASEGT. Treatment described: roughly 10-day PBMC culture with coronavirus spike peptide pools or control peptides (ViraFEST assay). The V gene is TRBV6-1, the J gene TRBJ1-5, with TRBD1 matching over 7 bases. The specimen comprised CD4+ T cells from blood, cultured in vitro, sampled before SARS-CoV-2 vaccination. The receptor comes from a human donor who received a COVID-19 vaccine. The CDR3 reads CASSAVWDSNSNQPQHF. The CDR3 DNA reads as TGTGCCAGCAGTGCTGTATGGGACAGTAATAGCAATCAGCCCCAGCATTTT.